Following are 9 T cell receptor beta chains from one sample sequenced in a study of blood T cell repertoires in COVID-19. Profiled with immunoSEQ multiplex PCR; TCRdb holds only in-frame clones, not every one. The repertoire holds 220,000 or so clones, with about 85% as singletons. The sequenced sample consisted of peripheral blood. All receptors derive from a man aged 50 to 59 who had recovered from COVID-19.

This clone was counted only a few times. The chain employs TRBV5-1 and TRBJ2-5; D is perhaps TRBD1 (6 bases). Germline-derived CDR1 and CDR2 are SGHRS and YFSETQ. The CDR3 has 15 amino acids. V was pared by 3 bases and J by 4 bases, with 16 bases between. The CDR3 DNA is TGCGCCAGCAGCTCTTGGGAACAGGGAAGAGAGACCCAGTACTTC. Protein: CASSSWEQGRETQYF. Full variable domain (outside the CDR3, taken from reference TRBV5-1 and TRBJ2-5): KAGVTQTPRYLIKTRGQQVTLSCSPISGHRSVSWYQQTPGQGLQFLFEYFSETQRNKGNFPGRFSGRQFSNSRSEMNVSTLELGDSALYLCASSSWEQGRETQYFGPGTRLLVL.

The chain is built from TRBV10-3 and TRBJ1-3; D remains ambiguous. The V and J ends lost 10 bases and 5 bases respectively, with 15 bases between them. The CDR3 totals 13 residues. Germline CDR1 and CDR2: ENHRY and SYGVKD. The CDR3 bases are TGTGCCACAGCTCAGAGTGGGCGAAACACCATATATTTT. This gives the protein CATAQSGRNTIYF.

The chain combines TRBV28 with TRBJ2-1; 13 bases are shared with TRBD2. Germline CDR1 and CDR2: MDHEN and SYDVKM. CDR3 length equals 19 residues. Trimming took 5 bases from V and 2 from J; bases not matched to a gene: 12. The CDR3 DNA sequence: TGTGCCAGCAGTCCTACGGGGCTCGGGACTAGCGGGACCTACAATGAGCAGTTCTTC. This translates into CASSPTGLGTSGTYNEQFF.

This clone has just one count. The chain uses TRBV24-1 and TRBJ2-3; 10 bases match TRBD2. The CDR3 runs 14 residues. Germline V gene lookup returns CDR1 KGHDR and CDR2 SFDVKD. The ends lost 5 bases at V and 9 bases at J; junction bases unmatched: 7. CDR3 protein: CATSGGLAGATQYF. Here the CDR3 DNA reads TGTGCCACCAGTGGGGGGCTAGCGGGAGCCACGCAGTATTTT.

This clone was seen once. V and J are TRBV28 and TRBJ2-7, with D maybe TRBD1 (7 bases). Trimming left V 6 bases short and J 1 base short, with 13 bases between. The V gene's germline CDR1 is MDHEN and CDR2 SYDVKM. The CDR3 totals 14 residues. CDR3 in amino acids: CASRRAGQSYEQYF. The CDR3 nucleotides read TGTGCCAGCAGGAGGGCGGGACAGTCCTACGAGCAGTACTTC.

The chain uses TRBV12-3 or TRBV12-4 and TRBJ1-2; 9 bases line up with TRBD1. This CDR3 has 13 amino acids. The trim removed 6 bases at V and 8 bases at J, leaving 7 bases unmatched. The CDR3, as DNA: TGTGCCAGCAGACGACAGGGGGACCGCGGCTACACCTTC. Amino acids: CASRRQGDRGYTF.

The chain employs TRBV20-1 and TRBJ1-1; D call uncertain. CDR1 is DFQATT and CDR2 is SNEGSKA in the germline V gene (reference sequence). The CDR3 has 11 amino acids. V lost 4 bases, J lost 1 base, and 4 bases lay in between. The CDR3 sequence: CSAIRNTEAFF. Written as DNA, the CDR3 is TGCAGTGCTATTAGGAACACTGAAGCTTTCTTT.

This clone was counted once. The chain uses TRBV18 and TRBJ2-1; TRBD2 agrees at 8 bases. The CDR3 is 17 residues long. CDR1 is KGHSH and CDR2 is LQKENI in the germline V gene. With V trimmed by 4 bases and J by 0 bases, 8 bases remained unmatched. CDR3: CASSQPSGPVSYNEQFF. CDR3 bases: TGTGCCAGCTCACAGCCTAGCGGGCCTGTCTCCTACAATGAGCAGTTCTTC.

CDR3 loop: CASSVRDSLKLSTDTQYF. CDR3 in DNA: TGTGCCAGCAGCGTACGGGACAGTCTGAAGCTCAGCACAGATACGCAGTATTTT. The gene calls are TRBV21-1 and TRBJ2-3; the listed D gene, TRBD1, was not tested against the DNA. TRBV21-1 is listed as a pseudogene. The CDR3 has 18 residues.